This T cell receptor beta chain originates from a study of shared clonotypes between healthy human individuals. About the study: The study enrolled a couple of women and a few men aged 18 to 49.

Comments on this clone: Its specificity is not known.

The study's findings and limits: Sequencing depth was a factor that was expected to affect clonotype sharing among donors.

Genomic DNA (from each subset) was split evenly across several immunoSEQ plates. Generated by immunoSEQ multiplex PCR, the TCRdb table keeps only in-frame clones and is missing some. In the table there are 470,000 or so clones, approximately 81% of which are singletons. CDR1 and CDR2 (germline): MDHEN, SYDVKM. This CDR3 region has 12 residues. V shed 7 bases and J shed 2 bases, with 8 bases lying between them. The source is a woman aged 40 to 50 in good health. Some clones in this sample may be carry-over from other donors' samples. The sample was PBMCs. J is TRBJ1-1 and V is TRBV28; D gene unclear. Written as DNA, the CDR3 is TGTGCCAGCACCACGGTCAACACTGAAGCTTTCTTT. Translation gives CASTTVNTEAFF.